The 12 T cell receptor beta chains given below trace back to one sample, sequenced in a study of cytomegalovirus exposure and HLA in healthy donors. Sequencing was performed with immunoSEQ multiplex PCR; in TCRdb, only in-frame clones are kept and a portion is missing. The sample shows 40,000 to 55,000 clones, roughly 88% of them seen only once. The sample was PBMCs. The receptors were sampled from a woman younger than 45 in good health and CMV-seronegative.

Worth noting for this clone: The DNA is left out, because the CDR3 cannot be placed on it with certainty; the CDR3 is given as TCRdb lists it. The J gene is TRBJ2-7, the V gene TRBV27; the table's TRBD1 call for D was not verified on the DNA. Inclusive of both ends, the CDR3 amounts to 13 amino acids. Germline assignment: CDR1 MNHEY and CDR2 SMNVEV (reference sequence). This chain's CDR3 is CASSLWGQGAPYF.

This rearrangement joins TRBV4-2 to TRBJ2-7; D is unclear. This CDR3 is 16 amino acids long. Germline loops: CDR1 LGHNA, CDR2 YNFKEQ. Trimming removed 0 bases from V and 2 bases from J, with 14 bases in between. CDR3 nucleotide sequence: TGTGCCAGCAGCCAAGATAACTACTTACCGACCTACGAGCAGTACTTC. Its translation is CASSQDNYLPTYEQYF.

This CDR3 is CASSGAGITFNQPQHF. CDR3 nucleotides: TGTGCCAGCAGTGGGGCAGGCATCACTTTCAATCAGCCCCAGCATTTT. The chain combines TRBV6-1 with TRBJ1-5; D ambiguous. CDR3 length equals 16 residues. Germline lookup yields CDR1 MNHNS and CDR2 SASEGT. V was cut by 4 bases and J by 3 bases, with 16 bases left in between.

This chain links TRBV19 with TRBJ2-2; 9 bases align to TRBD2. J lost 9 bases, V lost 8 bases, and 13 bases had no gene match. The CDR3 sequence is 15 residues long. Germline loops: CDR1 LNHDA, CDR2 SQIVND (reference sequence). CDR3: CASALAGVSQRELFF. DNA for the CDR3: TGTGCCAGTGCCTTAGCGGGAGTAAGCCAGAGGGAGCTGTTTTTT.

The rearrangement links TRBV5-1 to TRBJ1-2; 7 nucleotides align to TRBD1. With 4 bases clipped from V and 3 bases from J, the junction kept 6 bases outside the gene matches. Germline V gene sequence: CDR1 SGHRS, CDR2 YFSETQ. CDR3 length: 14 amino acids. CDR3 coding DNA: TGCGCCAGCAGCGTCGCAGGGGGGTACTATGGCTACACCTTC. Amino acids: CASSVAGGYYGYTF.

A single count supports this clone. The rearrangement uses TRBV2 and TRBJ1-1; D is ambiguous. The germline V gene encodes CDR1 SNHLY and CDR2 FYNNEI. The V end was cut by 6 bases, the J end by 1 base, with 12 bases between. This CDR3 comprises 14 residues. CDR3 amino acids: CASRGQGRNTEAFF. The CDR3 DNA is TGTGCCAGCAGAGGCCAAGGGAGGAACACTGAAGCTTTCTTT.

The chain has TRBV9 and TRBJ2-3; 10 nucleotides align to TRBD2. The CDR3 is 19 amino acids. Per germline, CDR1 SGDLS and CDR2 YYNGEE. Trimming cost V 0 bases and J 0 bases; bases outside gene matches: 10. This CDR3 reads CASSVEGESGRASTDTQYF. The CDR3 nucleotides are TGTGCCAGCAGCGTAGAGGGGGAGAGCGGGAGGGCTAGCACAGATACGCAGTATTTT. Filled out from reference TRBV9 and TRBJ2-3, the complete variable domain reads DSGVTQTPKHLITATGQRVTLRCSPRSGDLSVYWYQQSLDQGLQFLIQYYNGEERAKGNILERFSAQQFPDLHSELNLSSLELGDSALYFCASSVEGESGRASTDTQYFGPGTRLTVL.

The V and J genes are TRBV6-1 and TRBJ2-5; D remains ambiguous. The CDR3 totals 12 residues. V dropped 6 bases and J dropped 4 bases, with 9 bases sitting between them. Per the germline V gene, CDR1 is MNHNS and CDR2 is SASEGT. The CDR3 nucleotides read TGTGCCAGCAGCAATTACGGAGAGACCCAGTACTTC. This codes for CASSNYGETQYF.

V and J are TRBV7-9 and TRBJ1-2, with unresolved D. Trimming removed 0 bases at V and 3 bases at J, with 11 bases between. This CDR3 comprises 15 residues. From germline, CDR1 is SEHNR and CDR2 FQNEAQ (reference sequence). The CDR3 sequence: CASSLAGTDYYGYTF. The CDR3 DNA sequence: TGTGCCAGCAGCTTAGCGGGAACGGACTACTATGGCTACACCTTC.

The J gene is TRBJ1-1, the V gene TRBV27, with D unresolved. The ends were cut back, 5 bases at V and 0 bases at J, with 10 bases in the middle. This CDR3 is built from 14 residues. Germline CDR1 is MNHEY and CDR2 is SMNVEV (reference sequence). CDR3 nucleotides: TGTGCCAGCAGTCCCTCCTTTATGAACACTGAAGCTTTCTTT. This encodes CASSPSFMNTEAFF.

This clone was seen a single time. The J gene is TRBJ1-4, the V gene TRBV5-1; a weak D match, TRBD1 (6 bases). Per the germline V gene, CDR1 is SGHRS and CDR2 is YFSETQ. The CDR3 spans 16 residues. V lost 3 bases, J lost 7 bases, and 19 bases lay in between. The CDR3 sequence: CASSSATGNVGEKLFF. DNA of the CDR3: TGCGCCAGCAGCTCCGCTACAGGGAACGTGGGTGAAAAACTGTTTTTT.

The chain is built from TRBV5-1 and TRBJ2-6; TRBD1 matches 7 bases. V shed 0 bases and J 2 bases; nucleotides not matched to a gene: 5. The CDR3 contains 17 residues. Germline CDR1 and CDR2: SGHRS and YFSETQ. CDR3 nucleotides: TGCGCCAGCAGCTTGGCCGACAGGGCAGCTGGGGCCAACGTCCTGACTTTC. This translates into CASSLADRAAGANVLTF.